The clone carrying this T cell receptor beta chain has only one observation. Antigen unknown. The trim removed 1 base at V and 3 bases at J, leaving 2 bases unmatched. The CDR3 totals 14 residues. Germline CDR1 SEHNR, CDR2 FQNEAQ (reference sequence). The source of the sample is a study of T cell responses to AZD1222 COVID-19 vaccine. Overall study results and limits: Most donors were white British, females outnumbered males, and clonal diversity was possibly underestimated. Just five to seven people given AZD1222 tested seropositive at baseline.

Data came from immunoSEQ multiplex PCR; TCRdb stores just in-frame clones and leaves some out. This sample carries about 130,000 clones, 85% to 95% of them seen once, and the ten largest clones take approximately 5%. This rearrangement joins TRBV7-9 to TRBJ1-1, with 7 positions matching TRBD1. This clonotype was sampled from an adult in good health. This specimen was peripheral blood, taken on day 0 of AZD1222 vaccination. The CDR3 nucleotides are TGTGCCAGCAGCTTAGACCAGGGGGACACTGAAGCTTTCTTT. The encoded protein is CASSLDQGDTEAFF.